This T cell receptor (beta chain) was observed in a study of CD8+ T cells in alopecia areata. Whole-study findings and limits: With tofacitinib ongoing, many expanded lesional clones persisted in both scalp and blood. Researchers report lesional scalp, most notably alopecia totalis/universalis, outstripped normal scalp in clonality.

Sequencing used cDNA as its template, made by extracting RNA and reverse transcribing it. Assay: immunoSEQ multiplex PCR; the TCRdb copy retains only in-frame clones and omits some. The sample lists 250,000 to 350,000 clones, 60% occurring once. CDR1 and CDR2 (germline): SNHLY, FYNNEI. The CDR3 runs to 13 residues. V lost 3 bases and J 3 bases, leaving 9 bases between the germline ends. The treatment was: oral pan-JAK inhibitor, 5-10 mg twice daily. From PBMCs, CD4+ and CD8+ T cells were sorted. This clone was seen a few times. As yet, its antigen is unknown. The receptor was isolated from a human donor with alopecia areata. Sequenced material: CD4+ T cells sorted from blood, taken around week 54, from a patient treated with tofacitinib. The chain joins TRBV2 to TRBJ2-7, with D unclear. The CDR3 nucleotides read TGTGCCAGCAGTGAGGGTCCCTACTACGAGCAGTACTTC. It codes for CASSEGPYYEQYF. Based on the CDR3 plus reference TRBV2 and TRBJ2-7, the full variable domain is EPEVTQTPSHQVTQMGQEVILRCVPISNHLYFYWYRQILGQKVEFLVSFYNNEISEKSEIFDDQFSVERPDGSNFTLKIRSTKLEDSAMYFCASSEGPYYEQYFGPGTRLTVT.